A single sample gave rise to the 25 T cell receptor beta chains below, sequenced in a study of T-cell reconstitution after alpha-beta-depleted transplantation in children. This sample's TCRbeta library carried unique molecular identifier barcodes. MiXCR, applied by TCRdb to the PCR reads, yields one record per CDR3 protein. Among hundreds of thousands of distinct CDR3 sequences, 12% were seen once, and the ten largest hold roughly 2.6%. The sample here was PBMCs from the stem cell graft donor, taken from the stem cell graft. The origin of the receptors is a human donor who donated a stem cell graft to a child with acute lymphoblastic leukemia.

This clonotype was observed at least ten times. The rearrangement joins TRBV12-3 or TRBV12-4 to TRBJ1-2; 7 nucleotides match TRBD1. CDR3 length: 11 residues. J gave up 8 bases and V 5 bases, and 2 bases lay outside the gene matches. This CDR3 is CASSRTGGYTF. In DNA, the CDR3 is TGTGCCAGCAGTAGGACAGGCGGCTACACCTTC.

In DNA, the CDR3 is TGTGCCTGGAGACCAGGGGTCATGAACACTGAAGCTTTCTTT. Translated, it gives CAWRPGVMNTEAFF. This chain connects TRBV30 to TRBJ1-1; D might be TRBD1 (6 bases). The CDR3 length is 14 residues. CDR1 and CDR2 from the germline V gene are GTSNPN and SVGIG (reference sequence). Trimming left V 3 bases short and J 0 bases short, with 11 bases between.

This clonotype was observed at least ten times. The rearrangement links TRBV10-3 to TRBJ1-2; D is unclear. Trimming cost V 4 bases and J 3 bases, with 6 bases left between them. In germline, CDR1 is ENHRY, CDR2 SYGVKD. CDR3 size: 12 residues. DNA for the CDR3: TGTGCCATCAGTGCCGAACACTATGGCTACACCTTC. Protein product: CAISAEHYGYTF.

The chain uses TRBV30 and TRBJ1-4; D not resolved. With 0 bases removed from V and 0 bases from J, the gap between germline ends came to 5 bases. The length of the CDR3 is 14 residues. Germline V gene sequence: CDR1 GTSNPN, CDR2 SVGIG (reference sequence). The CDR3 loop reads CAWSVTTTNEKLFF. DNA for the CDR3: TGTGCCTGGAGTGTAACTACAACTAATGAAAAACTGTTTTTT.

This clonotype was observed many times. CDR3 loop: CSARFGPDQPQHF. The CDR3 DNA follows: TGCAGTGCTAGATTCGGGCCTGATCAGCCCCAGCATTTT. The rearrangement uses TRBV20-1 and TRBJ1-5; D not resolved. V was pared by 2 bases and J by 5 bases, with 10 bases between. This CDR3 comprises 13 residues. The germline V gene has CDR1 DFQATT and CDR2 SNEGSKA (reference sequence).

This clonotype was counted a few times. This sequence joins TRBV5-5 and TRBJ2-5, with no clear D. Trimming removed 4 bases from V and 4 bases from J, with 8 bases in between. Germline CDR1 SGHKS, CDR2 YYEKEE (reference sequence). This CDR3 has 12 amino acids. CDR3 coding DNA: TGTGCCAGCAGCCGCTGGGGAGAGACCCAGTACTTC. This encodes CASSRWGETQYF.

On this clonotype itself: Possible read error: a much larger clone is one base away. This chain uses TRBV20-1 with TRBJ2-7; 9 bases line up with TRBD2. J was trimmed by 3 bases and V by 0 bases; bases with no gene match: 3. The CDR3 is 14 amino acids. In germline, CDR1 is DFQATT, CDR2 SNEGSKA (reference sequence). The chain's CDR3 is CSARDSGGFYEQYF. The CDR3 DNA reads TGCAGTGCTAGAGATAGCGGGGGATTCTACGAGCAGTACTTC.

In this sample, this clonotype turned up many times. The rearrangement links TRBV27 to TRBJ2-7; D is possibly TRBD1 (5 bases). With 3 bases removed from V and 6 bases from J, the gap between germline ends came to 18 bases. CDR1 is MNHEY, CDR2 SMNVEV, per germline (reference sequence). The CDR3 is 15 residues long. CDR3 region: CASSFDRTLVSEQYF. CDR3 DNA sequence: TGTGCCAGCAGTTTCGACAGAACTCTTGTTAGCGAGCAGTACTTC.

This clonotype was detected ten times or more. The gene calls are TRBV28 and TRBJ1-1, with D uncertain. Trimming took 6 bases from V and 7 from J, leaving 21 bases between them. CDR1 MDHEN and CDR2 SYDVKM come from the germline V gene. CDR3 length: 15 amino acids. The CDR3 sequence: CASSNYALGNGEAFF. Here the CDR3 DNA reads TGTGCCAGCAGCAACTACGCCCTCGGGAACGGTGAAGCTTTCTTT.

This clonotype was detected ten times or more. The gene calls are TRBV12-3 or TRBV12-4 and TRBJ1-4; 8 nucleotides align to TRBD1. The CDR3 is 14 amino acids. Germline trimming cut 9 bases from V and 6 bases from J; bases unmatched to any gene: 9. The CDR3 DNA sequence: TGTGCCAGTTCCCCAGGGGGCGGGCATGAAAAACTGTTTTTT. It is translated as CASSPGGGHEKLFF.

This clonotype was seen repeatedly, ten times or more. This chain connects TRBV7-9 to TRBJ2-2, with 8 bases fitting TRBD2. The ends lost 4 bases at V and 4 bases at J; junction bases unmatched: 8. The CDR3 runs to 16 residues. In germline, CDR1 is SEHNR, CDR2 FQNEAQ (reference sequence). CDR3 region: CASSWVTGGPTGELFF. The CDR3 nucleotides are TGTGCCAGCAGCTGGGTGACGGGAGGGCCCACCGGGGAGCTGTTTTTT.

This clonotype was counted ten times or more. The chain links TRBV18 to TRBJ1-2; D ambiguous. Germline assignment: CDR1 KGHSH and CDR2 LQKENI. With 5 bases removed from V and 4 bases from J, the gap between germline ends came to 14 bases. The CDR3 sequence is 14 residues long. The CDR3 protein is CASSSTGPTYGYTF. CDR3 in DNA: TGTGCCAGCTCATCAACCGGGCCCACCTATGGCTACACCTTC.

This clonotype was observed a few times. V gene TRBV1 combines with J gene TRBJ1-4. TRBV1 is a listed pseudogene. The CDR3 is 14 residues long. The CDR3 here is CTSSRGGINEKLFF. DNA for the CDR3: TGCACCAGCAGCCGGGGAGGGATAAATGAAAAACTGTTTTTT.

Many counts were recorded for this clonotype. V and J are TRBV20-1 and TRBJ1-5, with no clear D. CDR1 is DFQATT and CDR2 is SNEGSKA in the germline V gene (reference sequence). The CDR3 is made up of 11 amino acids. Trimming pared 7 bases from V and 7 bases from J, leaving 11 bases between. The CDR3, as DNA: TGCAGTGTATCCGGGCACCAGCCCCAGCATTTT. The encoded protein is CSVSGHQPQHF.

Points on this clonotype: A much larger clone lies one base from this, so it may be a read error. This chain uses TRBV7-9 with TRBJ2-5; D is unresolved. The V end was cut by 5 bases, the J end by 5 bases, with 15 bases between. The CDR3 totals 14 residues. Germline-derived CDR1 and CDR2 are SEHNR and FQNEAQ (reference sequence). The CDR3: CASSPPWTAETQYF. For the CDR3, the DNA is TGTGCCAGCAGCCCCCCCTGGACCGCGGAGACCCAGTACTTC.

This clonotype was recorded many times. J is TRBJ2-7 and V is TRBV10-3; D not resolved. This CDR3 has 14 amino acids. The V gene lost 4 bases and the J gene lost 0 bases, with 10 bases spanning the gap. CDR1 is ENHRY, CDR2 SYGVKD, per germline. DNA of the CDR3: TGTGCCATCAGTGGAGGCTGGAGCTCCTACGAGCAGTACTTC. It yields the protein CAISGGWSSYEQYF.

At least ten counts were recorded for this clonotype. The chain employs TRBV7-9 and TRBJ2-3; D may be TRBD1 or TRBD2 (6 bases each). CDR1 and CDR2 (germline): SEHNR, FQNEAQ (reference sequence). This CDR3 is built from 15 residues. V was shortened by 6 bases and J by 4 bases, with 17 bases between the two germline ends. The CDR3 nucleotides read TGTGCCAGCAGGAAAAATGGGGGGCTGGCAGATACGCAGTATTTT. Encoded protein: CASRKNGGLADTQYF.

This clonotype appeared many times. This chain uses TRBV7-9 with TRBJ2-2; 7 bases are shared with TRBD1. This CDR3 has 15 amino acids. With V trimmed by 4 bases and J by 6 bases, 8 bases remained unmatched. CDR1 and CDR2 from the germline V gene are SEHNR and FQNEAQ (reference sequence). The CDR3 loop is CASSSPTGFAGELFF. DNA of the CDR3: TGTGCCAGCAGCTCCCCGACAGGGTTCGCCGGGGAGCTGTTTTTT.

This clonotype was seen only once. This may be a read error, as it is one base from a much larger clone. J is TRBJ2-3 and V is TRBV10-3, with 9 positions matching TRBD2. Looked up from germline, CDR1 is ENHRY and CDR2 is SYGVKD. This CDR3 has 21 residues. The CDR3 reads CAISDPSGTSPDSSATDTRYF. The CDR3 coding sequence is TGTGCCATCAGTGATCCTTCGGGGACTAGCCCGGATTCCTCCGCCACAGATACGCGGTATTTT.

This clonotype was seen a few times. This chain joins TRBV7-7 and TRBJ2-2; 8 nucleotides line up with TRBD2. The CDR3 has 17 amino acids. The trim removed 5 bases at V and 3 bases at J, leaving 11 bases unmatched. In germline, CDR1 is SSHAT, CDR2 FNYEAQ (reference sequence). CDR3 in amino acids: CASSPSGGGMYTGELFF. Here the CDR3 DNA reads TGTGCCAGCAGCCCCTCGGGCGGGGGGATGTACACCGGGGAGCTGTTTTTT.

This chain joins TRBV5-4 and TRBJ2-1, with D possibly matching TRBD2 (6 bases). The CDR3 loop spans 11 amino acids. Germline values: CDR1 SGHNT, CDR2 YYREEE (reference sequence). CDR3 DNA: TGTGCGTGGGGGGCCTACAATGAGCAGTTCTTC. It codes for CAWGAYNEQFF.

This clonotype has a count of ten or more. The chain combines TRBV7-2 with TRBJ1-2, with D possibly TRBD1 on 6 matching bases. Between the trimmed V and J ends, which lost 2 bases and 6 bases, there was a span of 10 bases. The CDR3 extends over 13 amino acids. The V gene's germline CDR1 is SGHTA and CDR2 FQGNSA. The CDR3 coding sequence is TGTGCCAGCAGCTTAAGGCAGGGGAATGGCTACACCTTC. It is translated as CASSLRQGNGYTF.

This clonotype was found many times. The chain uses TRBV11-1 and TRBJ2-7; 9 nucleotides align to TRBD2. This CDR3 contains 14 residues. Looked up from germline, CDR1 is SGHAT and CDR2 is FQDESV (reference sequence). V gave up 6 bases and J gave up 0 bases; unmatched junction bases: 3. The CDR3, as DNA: TGTGCCAGCAGGCCAGCGGGGGGCTCCTACGAGCAGTACTTC. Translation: CASRPAGGSYEQYF.

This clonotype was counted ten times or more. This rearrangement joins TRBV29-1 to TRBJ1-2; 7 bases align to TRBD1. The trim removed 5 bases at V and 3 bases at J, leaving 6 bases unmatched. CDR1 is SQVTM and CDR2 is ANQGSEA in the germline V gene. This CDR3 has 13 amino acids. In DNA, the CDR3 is TGCAGCGTTCAGAACAGGGGAGACTATGGCTACACCTTC. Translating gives CSVQNRGDYGYTF.

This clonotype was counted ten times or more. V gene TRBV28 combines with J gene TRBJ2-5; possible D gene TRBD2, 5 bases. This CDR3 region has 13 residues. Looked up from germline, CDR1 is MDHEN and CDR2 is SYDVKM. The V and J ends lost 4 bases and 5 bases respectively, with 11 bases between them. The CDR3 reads CASSWTSLETQYF. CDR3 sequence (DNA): TGTGCCAGCAGTTGGACTTCCCTGGAGACCCAGTACTTC.